The 25 T cell receptor beta chains below were found in one sample sequenced in a study of post-analysis software for immune sequencing data. Study-wide results and limits: Elevated frequency relative to controls characterized four or five TRBV segments in patients, TRBV5-6, TRBV5-1 and TRBV20-1 among them.

The TCR beta cDNA libraries contained unique molecular identifiers. TCRdb reprocessed the PCR reads via MiXCR and lists one record per CDR3 protein. The sample yields a few hundred thousand distinct CDR3 sequences, around a third seen once. For these TCRs, the target antigens are not known. Sequenced: blood. The receptors here all came from a girl aged 2 to 17 with multiple sclerosis.

V gene TRBV4-1 combines with J gene TRBJ1-5, with D unresolved. This CDR3 is 14 amino acids long. Germline V gives CDR1 MGHRA, CDR2 YSYEKL. Trimming took 5 bases from V and 8 from J, leaving 16 bases between them. The CDR3 nucleotides are TGCGCCAGCAGCTCGCCAACAGCGGGCAAGCCCCAGCATTTT. Protein product: CASSSPTAGKPQHF.

This clonotype was detected only a few times. The chain couples TRBV29-1 to TRBJ1-2, with D tentatively TRBD1 (5 bases). Trimming took 3 bases from V and 2 from J, leaving 10 bases between them. The CDR3 covers 13 residues. Germline values: CDR1 SQVTM, CDR2 ANQGSEA. CDR3 residues: CSVDKGSNYGYTF. For the CDR3, the DNA is TGCAGCGTTGATAAGGGGTCCAACTATGGCTACACCTTC.

Concerning this clonotype: The junction departs from germline at one end; a sequencing error may be responsible. The chain carries TRBV9 and TRBJ2-5; 7 bases line up with TRBD2. There are 15 residues in the CDR3. Germline lookup yields CDR1 SGDLS and CDR2 YYNGEE. CDR3 coding DNA: TGTGTCAGCAGCGTAGGTAGCGGGCCCCTGGGGACCCAGTACTTC. It codes for CVSSVGSGPLGTQYF.

This chain uses TRBV29-1 with TRBJ1-2, with TRBD1 identical over 10 bases. This CDR3 has 15 residues. V lost 2 bases to trimming and J lost 7 bases; unmatched junction nucleotides: 10. Per the germline V gene, CDR1 is SQVTM and CDR2 is ANQGSEA. CDR3: CSVESLSGTGVGYTF. The CDR3 region has the DNA TGCAGCGTTGAATCCTTATCTGGGACAGGGGTTGGCTACACCTTC.

The chain recombines TRBV6-2 or TRBV6-3 with TRBJ1-2; TRBD1 matches at 7 bases. V lost 6 bases, J lost 4 bases, and 8 bases stayed unmatched. This CDR3 is 14 amino acids long. CDR1 and CDR2 from the germline V gene are MNHEY and SVGEGT. CDR3 DNA: TGTGCCAGCAGCAATAAGGGGGCTAGCTATGGCTACACCTTC. Amino acid sequence: CASSNKGASYGYTF.

The rearrangement links TRBV29-1 to TRBJ1-1; D is unclear. Germline CDR1 SQVTM, CDR2 ANQGSEA. The V and J ends lost 4 bases and 2 bases respectively, with 20 bases between them. There are 16 residues in the CDR3. In DNA form, the CDR3 reads TGCAGCGTTGCAAGCCGGGAGGGTGAGAGAAACACTGAAGCTTTCTTT. This codes for CSVASREGERNTEAFF.

V is TRBV12-5 and J is TRBJ2-1, with 11 bases identical to TRBD2. Trimming took 2 bases from V and 0 from J; bases not matched to a gene: 18. CDR3 length: 22 residues. Germline CDR1 and CDR2: LGHNT and FRNRAP. CDR3 nucleotide sequence: TGTGCTAGTGGTTTGCCCCCGCCTAGCGGGGGGTCGGGACAGAGCTCCTACAATGAGCAGTTCTTC. Encoded protein: CASGLPPPSGGSGQSSYNEQFF.

This rearrangement joins TRBV3-1 to TRBJ2-1, with D maybe TRBD1 (6 bases). CDR1 and CDR2 from the germline V gene are LGHDT and YNNKEL (reference sequence). CDR3 length: 19 amino acids. V shed 1 base and J shed 0 bases, with 19 bases lying between them. The CDR3 sequence is CASSQVVFRQVSSYNEQFF. CDR3 in DNA: TGTGCCAGCAGCCAAGTGGTATTTCGACAGGTTAGCTCCTACAATGAGCAGTTCTTC.

This clonotype showed up just a few times. The chain couples TRBV20-1 to TRBJ2-1; 7 bases map to TRBD2. The CDR3 is made up of 13 amino acids. The junction had 8 bases not matched to a gene; V was cut back by 8 bases and J by 4 bases. The V gene's germline CDR1 is DFQATT and CDR2 SNEGSKA (reference sequence). The DNA of the CDR3 is TGCAGTCCCCGGGGAGCGGGGTACAATGAGCAGTTCTTC. It is translated as CSPRGAGYNEQFF.

This clonotype showed up just a few times. The CDR3 region is CASSAGTTSNYGYTF. CDR3 in DNA: TGTGCCAGCAGTGCTGGGACTACTTCTAACTATGGCTACACCTTC. This chain links TRBV2 with TRBJ1-2, with a weak D call TRBD1 (5 bases). CDR1 is SNHLY, CDR2 FYNNEI, per germline. V shed 4 bases and J shed 0 bases, with 12 bases lying between them. CDR3 length: 15 amino acids.

This clonotype was recorded once. The junction differs from germline at one of its ends, possibly a read error. The chain uses TRBV5-1 and TRBJ2-7; 13 nucleotides align to TRBD2. The J call is uncertain, as TRBJ2-5 better fits the DNA end. This CDR3 has 20 residues. The germline V gene has CDR1 SGHRS and CDR2 YFSETQ. This chain's CDR3 is CVSSPLPGTSGAQRPGTQYF. CDR3 DNA: TGCGTCAGCAGCCCTCTCCCGGGGACTAGCGGGGCCCAACGCCCCGGGACCCAGTACTTC.

The genes are TRBV5-1 and TRBJ1-5, with TRBD1 matching over 9 bases. The CDR3 loop spans 14 amino acids. V lost 4 bases and J lost 6; bases outside the gene matches: 5. Germline-derived CDR1 and CDR2 are SGHRS and YFSETQ. This chain's CDR3 is CASSTTGGSQPQHF. CDR3 in DNA: TGCGCCAGCAGCACGACAGGGGGTAGTCAGCCCCAGCATTTT.

To note about this clonotype: Its ends do not fully match the called genes, so a read error is possible. The chain uses TRBV6-1 and TRBJ2-6; D could derive from TRBD1 or TRBD2 (5 bases each). Germline loops: CDR1 MNHNS, CDR2 SASEGT. The CDR3 consists of 15 residues. For the CDR3, the DNA is TGTGCCAGCACCGAAACCCCAGCCGGGGCTAACGTCCTGACTTTC. Translating it yields CASTETPAGANVLTF.

The chain couples TRBV13 to TRBJ2-3; TRBD2 matches 10 bases. Germline V gene data show CDR1 as PRHDT and CDR2 as FYEKMQ (reference sequence). This CDR3 is built from 16 residues. With 5 bases clipped from V and 0 bases from J, the junction kept 5 bases outside the gene matches. The DNA of the CDR3 is TGTGCCAGCAGCCTTGAAGCGGGGGGGAGCACAGATACGCAGTATTTT. Translation: CASSLEAGGSTDTQYF.

The chain recombines TRBV5-1 with TRBJ2-4; D might be TRBD1 (6 bases). The DNA end favors TRBJ2-7, so the J call may be wrong. The germline V gene has CDR1 SGHRS and CDR2 YFSETQ. This CDR3 has 15 amino acids. DNA for the CDR3: TGCGCCAGCAGCACCGGACAGACCCGCTCCTACGAGCAGTACTTC. The encoded protein is CASSTGQTRSYEQYF.

This clonotype was detected once. The chain links TRBV12-3 or TRBV12-4 to TRBJ2-5, with 7 positions matching TRBD2. V shed 4 bases and J 5 bases; nucleotides not matched to a gene: 4. The CDR3 extends over 13 amino acids. The CDR3 nucleotides read TGTGCCAGCAGTTCGACTAGCTCGGAGACCCAGTACTTC. Protein sequence: CASSSTSSETQYF.

The chain recombines TRBV29-1 with TRBJ1-2; 9 positions agree with TRBD1. There are 13 residues in the CDR3. V lost 7 bases, J lost 4 bases, and 7 bases stayed unmatched. Germline V gene data show CDR1 as SQVTM and CDR2 as ANQGSEA. This chain's CDR3 is CSARDRETYGYTF. CDR3 bases: TGCAGCGCCCGGGACAGGGAGACCTATGGCTACACCTTC.

This clonotype was observed a single time. The chain recombines TRBV5-1 with TRBJ1-1, with TRBD1 as a possible D gene (5 bases). Germline-derived CDR1 and CDR2 are SGHRS and YFSETQ. V was clipped by 6 bases and J by 1 base, with 10 bases between them. This CDR3 spans 13 amino acids. The CDR3 loop reads CASKVGENTEAFF. CDR3 in DNA: TGCGCCAGCAAGGTGGGGGAGAACACTGAAGCTTTCTTT.

This clonotype was counted a single time. V and J are TRBV15 and TRBJ1-5; D gene ambiguous. The length of the CDR3 is 15 residues. Trimming left V 0 bases short and J 9 bases short, with 15 bases between. Per the germline V gene, CDR1 is LNHNV and CDR2 is YYDKDF (reference sequence). Written as DNA, the CDR3 is TGTGCCACCAGCAGAGATCGGACCATCCTGGCGCCCCAGCATTTT. Encoded protein: CATSRDRTILAPQHF.

This clonotype was seen a handful of times. The CDR3 loop is CASSLKGGDEQFF. CDR3 bases: TGTGCCAGCAGCTTAAAGGGGGGGGATGAGCAGTTCTTC. The V and J genes are TRBV7-9 and TRBJ2-1; D may be TRBD2 (7 bases). The V end lost 2 bases, the J end lost 8 bases, and 10 bases lay between the germline ends. The germline V gene has CDR1 SEHNR and CDR2 FQNEAQ (reference sequence). The CDR3 contains 13 residues.

The chain uses TRBV9 and TRBJ2-7, with D maybe TRBD2 (5 bases). Germline loops: CDR1 SGDLS, CDR2 YYNGEE. There are 15 residues in the CDR3. V was shortened by 0 bases and J by 6 bases, with 16 bases between the two germline ends. This CDR3 is CASSVVGEGWVEQYF. The CDR3 DNA reads as TGTGCCAGCAGCGTAGTCGGGGAAGGTTGGGTCGAGCAGTACTTC.

This rearrangement joins TRBV10-3 to TRBJ2-5, with TRBD2 matching over 10 bases. CDR3 length equals 14 residues. CDR1 ENHRY and CDR2 SYGVKD come from the germline V gene. J lost 11 bases, V lost 2 bases, and 8 bases had no gene match. The CDR3 loop reads CAISETLAGELQYF. As DNA, the CDR3 is TGTGCCATCAGTGAGACCCTAGCGGGGGAGTTGCAGTACTTC.

This clonotype appeared once. In this CDR3 the conserved last residue, phenylalanine or tryptophan, is missing, so a read error is likely. The V and J genes are TRBV15 and TRBJ1-2; D is possibly TRBD1 (6 bases). From germline, CDR1 is LNHNV and CDR2 YYDKDF (reference sequence). The V end lost 1 base, the J end lost 2 bases, and 11 bases lay between the germline ends. The CDR3 is 15 amino acids. CDR3 amino acids: CATSRARQGNYGYTS. The CDR3 DNA is TGTGCCACCAGCAGAGCACGGCAGGGGAACTATGGCTACACCTCC.

This clonotype was seen more than once but under ten times. The J gene is TRBJ2-1, the V gene TRBV7-9, with 9 bases matching TRBD2. The trim removed 1 base at V and 0 bases at J, leaving 7 bases unmatched. The CDR3 has 18 residues. Germline V lookup: CDR1 SEHNR, CDR2 FQNEAQ (reference sequence). CDR3 residues: CASSLERASGASYNEQFF. CDR3 DNA: TGTGCCAGCAGCTTAGAGCGGGCTAGCGGGGCCTCCTACAATGAGCAGTTCTTC.

This clonotype was seen a few times. The chain carries TRBV6-5 and TRBJ2-3; unclear D gene. Germline V lookup: CDR1 MNHEY, CDR2 SVGAGI. Trimming shortened V by 2 bases and J by 3 bases, and 6 bases separated the two germline ends. This CDR3 spans 13 amino acids. CDR3 sequence: CASSYMETDTQYF. For the CDR3, the DNA is TGTGCCAGCAGTTACATGGAGACAGATACGCAGTATTTT.